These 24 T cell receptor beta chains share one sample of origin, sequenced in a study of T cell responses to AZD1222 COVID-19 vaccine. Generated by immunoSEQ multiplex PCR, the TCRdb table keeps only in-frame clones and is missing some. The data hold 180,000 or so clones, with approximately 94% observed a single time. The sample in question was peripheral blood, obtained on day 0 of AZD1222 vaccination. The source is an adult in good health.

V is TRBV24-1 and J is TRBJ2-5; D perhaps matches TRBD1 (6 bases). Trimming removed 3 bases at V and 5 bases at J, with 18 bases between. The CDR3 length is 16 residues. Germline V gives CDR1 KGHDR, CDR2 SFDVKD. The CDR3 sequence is CATSDLGNAGEETQYF. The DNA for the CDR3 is TGTGCCACCAGTGATCTAGGAAATGCAGGGGAGGAGACCCAGTACTTC.

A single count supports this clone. CDR3 nucleotides: TGTGCCAGCAGTTCCCCAAGGGCCCGAATCTCTGGGGCCAACGTCCTGACTTTC. This codes for CASSSPRARISGANVLTF. V is TRBV28 and J is TRBJ2-6; D call uncertain. Trimming shortened V by 4 bases and J by 0 bases, and 16 bases separated the two germline ends. The CDR3 has 18 residues. Germline CDR1 MDHEN, CDR2 SYDVKM.

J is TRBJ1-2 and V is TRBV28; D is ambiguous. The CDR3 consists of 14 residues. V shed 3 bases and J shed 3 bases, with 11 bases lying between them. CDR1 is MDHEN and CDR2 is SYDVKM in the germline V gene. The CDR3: CASSLGGPHYGYTF. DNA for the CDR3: TGTGCCAGCAGTTTGGGAGGGCCACACTATGGCTACACCTTC.

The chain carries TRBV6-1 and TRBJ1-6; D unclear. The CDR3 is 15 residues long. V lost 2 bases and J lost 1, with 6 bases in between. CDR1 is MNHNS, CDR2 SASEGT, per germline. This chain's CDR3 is CASSEIGSYNSPLHF. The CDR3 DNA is TGTGCCAGCAGTGAAATCGGGTCCTATAATTCACCCCTCCACTTT.

CDR3 nucleotide sequence: TGTGCCAGCAGGGAGGTAACTGAAGCTTTCTTT. The encoded protein is CASREVTEAFF. The V gene is TRBV25-1, the J gene TRBJ1-1; D gene uncertain. Looked up from germline, CDR1 is MGHDK and CDR2 is SYGVNS. The V end lost 6 bases, the J end lost 5 bases, and 7 bases lay between the germline ends. The CDR3 spans 11 residues.

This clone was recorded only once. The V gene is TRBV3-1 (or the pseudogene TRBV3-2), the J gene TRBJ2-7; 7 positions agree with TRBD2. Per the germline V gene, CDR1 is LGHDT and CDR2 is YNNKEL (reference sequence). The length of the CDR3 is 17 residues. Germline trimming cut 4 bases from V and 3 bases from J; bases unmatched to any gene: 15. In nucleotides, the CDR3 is TGTGCCAGCAGCCGACTTACCGCTAGCGGACAACGCTACGAGCAGTACTTC. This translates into CASSRLTASGQRYEQYF.

CDR3 DNA: TGTGCCAGCAGCCCGGACAGCCCAAACAATGAGCAGTTCTTC. This translates into CASSPDSPNNEQFF. The gene calls are TRBV13 and TRBJ2-1; TRBD1 might be the D (6 bases). Trimming removed 5 bases from V and 5 bases from J, with 13 bases in between. CDR3 length: 14 amino acids. The V gene's germline CDR1 is PRHDT and CDR2 FYEKMQ (reference sequence).

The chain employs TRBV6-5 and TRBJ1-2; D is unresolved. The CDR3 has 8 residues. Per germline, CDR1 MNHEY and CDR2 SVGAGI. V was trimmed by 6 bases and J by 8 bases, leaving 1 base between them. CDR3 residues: CASSGYTF. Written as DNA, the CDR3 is TGTGCCAGCAGCGGCTACACCTTC.

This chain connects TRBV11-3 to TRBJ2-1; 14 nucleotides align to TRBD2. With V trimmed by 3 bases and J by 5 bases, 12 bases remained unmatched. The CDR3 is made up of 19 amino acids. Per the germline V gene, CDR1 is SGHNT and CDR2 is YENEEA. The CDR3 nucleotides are TGTGCCAGCAGCTTGGGACTAGCGGGAGCATGGCCCCAGGACAATGAGCAGTTCTTC. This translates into CASSLGLAGAWPQDNEQFF.

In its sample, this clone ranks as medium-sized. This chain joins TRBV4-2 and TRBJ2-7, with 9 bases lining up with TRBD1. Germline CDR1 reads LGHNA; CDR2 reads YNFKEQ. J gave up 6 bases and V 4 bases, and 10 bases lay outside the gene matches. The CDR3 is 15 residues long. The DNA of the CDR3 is TGTGCCAGCAGCCCCAGGGACAGGGAAGCTTCCGAGCAGTACTTC. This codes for CASSPRDREASEQYF.

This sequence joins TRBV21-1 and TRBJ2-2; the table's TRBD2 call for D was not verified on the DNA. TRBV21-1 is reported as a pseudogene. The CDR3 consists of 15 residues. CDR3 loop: CASREVRGSAGELFF. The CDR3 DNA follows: TGTGCCAGCAGGGAGGTGCGGGGATCGGCCGGGGAGCTGTTTTTT.

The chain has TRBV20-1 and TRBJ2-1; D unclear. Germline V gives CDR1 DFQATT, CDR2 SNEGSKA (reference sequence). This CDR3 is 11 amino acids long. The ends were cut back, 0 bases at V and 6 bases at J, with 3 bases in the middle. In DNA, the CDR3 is TGCAGTGCTAGAGATCCCAATGAGCAGTTCTTC. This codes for CSARDPNEQFF.

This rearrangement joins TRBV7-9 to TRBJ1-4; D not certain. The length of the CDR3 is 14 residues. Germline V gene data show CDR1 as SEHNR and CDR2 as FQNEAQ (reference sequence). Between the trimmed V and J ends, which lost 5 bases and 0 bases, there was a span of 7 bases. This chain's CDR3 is CASSPDATNEKLFF. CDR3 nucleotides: TGTGCCAGCAGCCCGGATGCAACTAATGAAAAACTGTTTTTT.

This CDR3 is CASSLTGAGYTF. In nucleotides, the CDR3 is TGTGCCAGCAGCTTGACCGGTGCAGGCTACACCTTC. The chain has TRBV7-2 and TRBJ1-2; no firm D call. This CDR3 spans 12 amino acids. The germline CDR1 and CDR2 sequences are SGHTA and FQGNSA. V was clipped by 3 bases and J by 8 bases, with 10 bases between them. The full variable domain, with the rest looked up from reference TRBV7-2 and TRBJ1-2, is GAGVSQSPSNKVTEKGKDVELRCDPISGHTALYWYRQSLGQGLEFLIYFQGNSAPDKSGLPSDRFSAERTGGSVSTLTIQRTQQEDSAVYLCASSLTGAGYTFGSGTRLTVV.

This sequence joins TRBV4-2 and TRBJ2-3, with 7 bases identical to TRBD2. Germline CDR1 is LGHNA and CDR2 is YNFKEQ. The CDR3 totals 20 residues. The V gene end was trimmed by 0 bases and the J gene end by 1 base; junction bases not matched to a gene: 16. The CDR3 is CASSQDFIPSGAFRTDTQYF. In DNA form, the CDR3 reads TGTGCCAGCAGCCAAGATTTCATACCTAGCGGCGCCTTCCGCACAGATACGCAGTATTTT.

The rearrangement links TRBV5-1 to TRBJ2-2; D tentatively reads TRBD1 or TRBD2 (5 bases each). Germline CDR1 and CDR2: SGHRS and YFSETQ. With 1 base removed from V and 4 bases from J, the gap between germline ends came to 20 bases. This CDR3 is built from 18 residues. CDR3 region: CASSLWNIGTPSTGELFF. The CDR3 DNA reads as TGCGCCAGCAGCTTGTGGAATATAGGGACCCCCAGCACCGGGGAGCTGTTTTTT. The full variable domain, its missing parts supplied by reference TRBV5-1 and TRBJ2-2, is KAGVTQTPRYLIKTRGQQVTLSCSPISGHRSVSWYQQTPGQGLQFLFEYFSETQRNKGNFPGRFSGRQFSNSRSEMNVSTLELGDSALYLCASSLWNIGTPSTGELFFGEGSRLTVL.

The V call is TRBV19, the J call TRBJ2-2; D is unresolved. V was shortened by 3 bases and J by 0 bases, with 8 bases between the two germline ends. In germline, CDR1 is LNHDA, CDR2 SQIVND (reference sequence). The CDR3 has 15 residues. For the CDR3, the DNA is TGTGCCAGTAGTATCTGGGATCCGAACACCGGGGAGCTGTTTTTT. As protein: CASSIWDPNTGELFF. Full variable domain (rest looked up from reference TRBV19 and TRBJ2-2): DGGITQSPKYLFRKEGQNVTLSCEQNLNHDAMYWYRQDPGQGLRLIYYSQIVNDFQKGDIAEGYSVSREKKESFPLTVTSAQKNPTAFYLCASSIWDPNTGELFFGEGSRLTVL.

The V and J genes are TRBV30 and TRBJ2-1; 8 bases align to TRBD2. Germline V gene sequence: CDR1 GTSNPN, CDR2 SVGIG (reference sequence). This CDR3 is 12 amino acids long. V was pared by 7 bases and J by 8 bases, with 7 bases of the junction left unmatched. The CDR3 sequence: CAFGTRLDEQFF. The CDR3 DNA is TGTGCCTTCGGGACTAGGCTGGATGAGCAGTTCTTC.

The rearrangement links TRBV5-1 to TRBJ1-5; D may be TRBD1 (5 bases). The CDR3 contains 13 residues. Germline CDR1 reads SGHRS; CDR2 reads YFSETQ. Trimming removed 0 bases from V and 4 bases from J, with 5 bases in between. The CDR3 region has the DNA TGCGCCAGCAGCTTGGGACAGAATCAGCCCCAGCATTTT. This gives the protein CASSLGQNQPQHF.

The CDR3 sequence: CASSLYGLGNEQFF. CDR3 in DNA: TGTGCCAGCAGCTTGTACGGGCTAGGCAATGAGCAGTTCTTC. V is TRBV11-2 and J is TRBJ2-1; D unresolved. V gave up 3 bases and J gave up 6 bases, with 12 bases separating them. Germline V lookup: CDR1 SGHAT, CDR2 FQNNGV. CDR3 length equals 14 residues. Combining the CDR3 with reference TRBV11-2 and TRBJ2-1 gives the whole variable domain EAGVAQSPRYKIIEKRQSVAFWCNPISGHATLYWYQQILGQGPKLLIQFQNNGVVDDSQLPKDRFSAERLKGVDSTLKIQPAKLEDSAVYLCASSLYGLGNEQFFGPGTRLTVL.

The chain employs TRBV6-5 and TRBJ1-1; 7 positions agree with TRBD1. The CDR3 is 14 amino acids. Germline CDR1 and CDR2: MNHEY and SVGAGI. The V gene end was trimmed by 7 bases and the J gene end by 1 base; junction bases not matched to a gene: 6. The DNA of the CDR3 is TGTGCCAGCACCCAAGGGACAGCGAACACTGAAGCTTTCTTT. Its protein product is CASTQGTANTEAFF.

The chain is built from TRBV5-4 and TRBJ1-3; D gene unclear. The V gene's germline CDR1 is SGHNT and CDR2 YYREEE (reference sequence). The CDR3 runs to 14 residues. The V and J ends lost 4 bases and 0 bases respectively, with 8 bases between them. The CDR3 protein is CASSALASGNTIYF. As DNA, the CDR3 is TGTGCCAGCAGCGCACTCGCCTCTGGAAACACCATATATTTT.

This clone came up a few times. CDR3 bases: TGTGCCAGCAGTCCTCTGGTAGGCGGCTACACCTTC. Its protein product is CASSPLVGGYTF. The chain has TRBV7-7 and TRBJ1-2, with D unresolved. Per germline, CDR1 SSHAT and CDR2 FNYEAQ (reference sequence). Trimming left V 6 bases short and J 8 bases short, with 13 bases between. The CDR3 length is 12 residues.

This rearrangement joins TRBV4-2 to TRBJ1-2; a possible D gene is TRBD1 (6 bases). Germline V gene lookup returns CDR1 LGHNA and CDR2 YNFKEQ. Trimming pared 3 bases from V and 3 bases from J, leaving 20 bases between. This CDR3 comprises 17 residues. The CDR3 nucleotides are TGTGCCAGCAGCCAGGAATGGCGTTGGGACACGGACTATGGCTACACCTTC. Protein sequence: CASSQEWRWDTDYGYTF.